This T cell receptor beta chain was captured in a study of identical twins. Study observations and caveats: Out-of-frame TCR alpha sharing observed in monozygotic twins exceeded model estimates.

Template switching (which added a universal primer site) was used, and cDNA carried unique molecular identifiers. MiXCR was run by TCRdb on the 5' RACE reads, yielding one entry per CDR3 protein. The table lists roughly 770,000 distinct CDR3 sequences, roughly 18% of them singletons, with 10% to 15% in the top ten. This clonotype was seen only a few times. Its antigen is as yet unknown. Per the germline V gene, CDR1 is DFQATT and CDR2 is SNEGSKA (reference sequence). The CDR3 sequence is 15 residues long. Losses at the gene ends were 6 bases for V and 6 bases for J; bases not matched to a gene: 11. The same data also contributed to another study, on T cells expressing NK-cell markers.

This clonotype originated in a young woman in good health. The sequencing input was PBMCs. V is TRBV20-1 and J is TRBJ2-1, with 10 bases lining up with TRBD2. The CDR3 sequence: CSALRGGLASNEQFF. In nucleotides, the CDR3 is TGCAGTGCCCTAAGGGGGGGACTAGCGTCCAATGAGCAGTTCTTC.